Sequencing of this T cell receptor (beta chain) was carried out in a study of shared clonotypes between healthy human individuals. Across the whole study: Three plates were used per donor for CD4 naive, three for CD4 memory, two for CD8 naive and one for CD8 memory. Study-level points and caveats: Rarefaction curves obtained for sorted subsets showed sequencing incomplete despite large depth.

CD45RO-negative, CCR7-selected cells formed the naive CD8 fraction, which excluded terminally differentiated effector memory CD45RA+ cells. Clones were read by immunoSEQ multiplex PCR, and TCRdb kept only the in-frame ones, dropping some. The table lists about 680,000 clones, around 92% of them singletons. The CDR3 extends over 14 amino acids. Looked up from germline, CDR1 is SGHNT and CDR2 is YYREEE (reference sequence). The trim removed 3 bases at V and 2 bases at J, leaving 5 bases unmatched. With respect to this clone: Its antigen is undetermined.

The sequence was obtained from a man aged 25-40 years in good health. The rearrangement uses TRBV5-4 and TRBJ2-7; TRBD2 matches 7 bases. Sequencing was carried out using naive CD8+ T cells sorted from blood. The CDR3 DNA follows: TGTGCCAGCAGCTCGTACGGGACTACCTACGAGCAGTACTTC. Its protein is CASSSYGTTYEQYF.